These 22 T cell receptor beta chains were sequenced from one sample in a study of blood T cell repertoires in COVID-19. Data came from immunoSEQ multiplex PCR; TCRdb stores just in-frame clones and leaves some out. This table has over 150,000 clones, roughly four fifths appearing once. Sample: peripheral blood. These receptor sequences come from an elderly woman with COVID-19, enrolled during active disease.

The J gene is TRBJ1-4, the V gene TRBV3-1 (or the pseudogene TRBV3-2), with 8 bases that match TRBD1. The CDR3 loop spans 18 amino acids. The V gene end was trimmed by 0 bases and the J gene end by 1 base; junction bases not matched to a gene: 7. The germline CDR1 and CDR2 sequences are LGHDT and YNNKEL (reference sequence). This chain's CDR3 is CASSQETRDRGTNEKLFF. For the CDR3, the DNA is TGTGCCAGCAGCCAAGAAACCCGAGACAGGGGAACTAATGAAAAACTGTTTTTT.

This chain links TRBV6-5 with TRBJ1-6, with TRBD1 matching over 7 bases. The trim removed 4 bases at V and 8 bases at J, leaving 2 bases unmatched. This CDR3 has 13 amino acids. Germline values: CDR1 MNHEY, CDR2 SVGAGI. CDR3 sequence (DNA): TGTGCCAGCAGTTTCAGGGGGGATTCACCCCTCCACTTT. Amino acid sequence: CASSFRGDSPLHF.

CDR3 residues: CASSMVLGVRGRTQYF. The CDR3 region has the DNA TGTGCCAGTAGTATGGTACTCGGGGTTCGGGGAAGGACCCAGTACTTC. The V call is TRBV19, the J call TRBJ2-5; perhaps TRBD2 as D (5 bases). V gave up 3 bases and J gave up 7 bases, with 21 bases separating them. The CDR3 contains 16 residues. In germline, CDR1 is LNHDA, CDR2 SQIVND (reference sequence).

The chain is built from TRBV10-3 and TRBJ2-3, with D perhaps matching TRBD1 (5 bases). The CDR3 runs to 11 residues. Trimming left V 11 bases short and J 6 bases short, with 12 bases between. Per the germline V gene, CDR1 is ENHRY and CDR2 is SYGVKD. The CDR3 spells CALGLGDTQYF. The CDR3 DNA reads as TGTGCCCTGGGGCTCGGGGATACGCAGTATTTT.

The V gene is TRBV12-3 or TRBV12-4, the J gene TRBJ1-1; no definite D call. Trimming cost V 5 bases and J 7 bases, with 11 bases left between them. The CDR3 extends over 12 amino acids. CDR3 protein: CASSNNFIEAFF. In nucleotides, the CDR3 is TGTGCCAGCAGTAATAACTTCATTGAAGCTTTCTTT.

The DNA of the CDR3 is TGTGCCAGTAGTCCCCAGACAGGGGGCGGCTATGGCTACACCTTC. It codes for CASSPQTGGGYGYTF. The chain recombines TRBV19 with TRBJ1-2; 10 positions match TRBD1. The CDR3 spans 15 residues. CDR1 and CDR2 (germline): LNHDA, SQIVND (reference sequence). Trimming cost V 5 bases and J 4 bases; bases outside gene matches: 7.

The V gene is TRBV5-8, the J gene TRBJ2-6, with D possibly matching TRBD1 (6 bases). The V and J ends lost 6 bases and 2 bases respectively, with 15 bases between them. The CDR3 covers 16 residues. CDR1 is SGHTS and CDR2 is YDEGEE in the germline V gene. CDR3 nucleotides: TGTGCCAGCATCCGGCCAGGGGCGGCTGGGGCCAACGTCCTGACTTTC. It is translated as CASIRPGAAGANVLTF.

The CDR3 nucleotides are TGTGCCAGCAGTTTACAACGACTAGCGGGAGCAGGAACCGGGGAGCTGTTTTTT. Its protein is CASSLQRLAGAGTGELFF. This chain joins TRBV27 and TRBJ2-2, with 12 bases matching TRBD2. Germline V gene sequence: CDR1 MNHEY, CDR2 SMNVEV (reference sequence). V trimming: 2 bases; J trimming: 5 bases; junction bases outside the gene matches: 9. The CDR3 is 18 residues long.

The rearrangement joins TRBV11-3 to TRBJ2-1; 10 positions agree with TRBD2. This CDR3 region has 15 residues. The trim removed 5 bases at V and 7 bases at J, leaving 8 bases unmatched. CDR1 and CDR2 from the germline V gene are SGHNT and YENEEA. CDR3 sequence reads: CASSLLAGAGNEQFF. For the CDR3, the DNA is TGTGCCAGCAGCCTGCTAGCGGGAGCGGGTAATGAGCAGTTCTTC.

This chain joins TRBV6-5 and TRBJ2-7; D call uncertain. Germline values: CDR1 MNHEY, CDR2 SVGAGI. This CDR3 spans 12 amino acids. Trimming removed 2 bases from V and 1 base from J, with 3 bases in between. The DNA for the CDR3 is TGTGCCAGCAGTTACCCGTCCTACGAGCAGTACTTC. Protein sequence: CASSYPSYEQYF.

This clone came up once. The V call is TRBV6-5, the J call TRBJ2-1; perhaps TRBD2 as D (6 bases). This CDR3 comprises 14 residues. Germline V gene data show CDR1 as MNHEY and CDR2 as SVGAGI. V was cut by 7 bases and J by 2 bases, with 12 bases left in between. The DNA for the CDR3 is TGTGCCAGCAAGCTAGCGATAACCTACAATGAGCAGTTCTTC. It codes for CASKLAITYNEQFF.

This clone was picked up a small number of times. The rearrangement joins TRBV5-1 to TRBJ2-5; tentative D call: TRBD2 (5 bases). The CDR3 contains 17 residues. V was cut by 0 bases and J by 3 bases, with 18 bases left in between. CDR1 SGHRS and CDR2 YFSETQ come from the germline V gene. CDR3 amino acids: CASSLGASSTMEETQYF. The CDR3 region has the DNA TGCGCCAGCAGCTTGGGAGCTAGCAGCACGATGGAAGAGACCCAGTACTTC.

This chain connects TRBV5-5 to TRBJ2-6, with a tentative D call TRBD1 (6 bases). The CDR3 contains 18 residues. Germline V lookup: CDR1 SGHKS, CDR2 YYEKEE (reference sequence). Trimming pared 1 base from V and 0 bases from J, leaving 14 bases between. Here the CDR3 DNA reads TGTGCCAGCAGCTTGACAGGGACCATTAGCTCTGGGGCCAACGTCCTGACTTTC. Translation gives CASSLTGTISSGANVLTF.

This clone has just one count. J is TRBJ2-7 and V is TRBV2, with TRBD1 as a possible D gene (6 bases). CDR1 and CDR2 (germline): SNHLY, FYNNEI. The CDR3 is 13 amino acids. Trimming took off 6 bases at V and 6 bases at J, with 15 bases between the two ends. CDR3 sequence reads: CASRGKQGPEQYF. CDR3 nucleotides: TGTGCCAGCAGGGGAAAACAGGGCCCCGAGCAGTACTTC.

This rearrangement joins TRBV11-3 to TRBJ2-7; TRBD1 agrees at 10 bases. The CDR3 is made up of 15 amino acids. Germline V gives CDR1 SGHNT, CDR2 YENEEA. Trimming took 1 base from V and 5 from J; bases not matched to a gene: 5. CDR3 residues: CASSLGQGANHEQYF. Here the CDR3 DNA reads TGTGCCAGCAGCTTAGGACAGGGGGCTAACCACGAGCAGTACTTC. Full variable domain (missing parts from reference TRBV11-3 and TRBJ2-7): EAGVVQSPRYKIIEKKQPVAFWCNPISGHNTLYWYLQNLGQGPELLIRYENEEAVDDSQLPKDRFSAERLKGVDSTLKIQPAELGDSAVYLCASSLGQGANHEQYFGPGTRLTVT.

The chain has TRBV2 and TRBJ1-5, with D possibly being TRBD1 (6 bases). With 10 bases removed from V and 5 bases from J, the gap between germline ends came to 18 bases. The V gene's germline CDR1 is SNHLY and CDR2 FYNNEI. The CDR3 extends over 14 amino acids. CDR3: CATSPGNRDQPQHF. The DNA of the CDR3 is TGTGCCACCTCCCCAGGGAACAGGGATCAGCCCCAGCATTTT. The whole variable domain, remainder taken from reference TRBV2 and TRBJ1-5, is EPEVTQTPSHQVTQMGQEVILRCVPISNHLYFYWYRQILGQKVEFLVSFYNNEISEKSEIFDDQFSVERPDGSNFTLKIRSTKLEDSAMYFCATSPGNRDQPQHFGDGTRLSIL.

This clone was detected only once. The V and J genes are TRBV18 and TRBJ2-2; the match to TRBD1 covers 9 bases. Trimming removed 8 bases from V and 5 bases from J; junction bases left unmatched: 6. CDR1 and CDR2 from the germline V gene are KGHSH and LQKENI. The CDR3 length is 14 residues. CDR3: CASQDRGQTGELFF. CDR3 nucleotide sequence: TGTGCCAGCCAGGACAGGGGACAGACCGGGGAGCTGTTTTTT.

CDR3 sequence reads: CASSLTGVTGGYTF. In DNA form, the CDR3 reads TGTGCCAGCAGCTTGACAGGGGTAACTGGCGGCTACACCTTC. The chain combines TRBV5-4 with TRBJ1-2, with 7 bases identical to TRBD1. The CDR3 sequence is 14 residues long. The germline V gene has CDR1 SGHNT and CDR2 YYREEE (reference sequence). The ends lost 1 base at V and 8 bases at J; junction bases unmatched: 8.

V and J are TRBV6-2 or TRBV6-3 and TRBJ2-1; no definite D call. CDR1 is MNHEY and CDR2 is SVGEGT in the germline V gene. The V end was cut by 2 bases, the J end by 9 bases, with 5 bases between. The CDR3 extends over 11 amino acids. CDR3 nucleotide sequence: TGTGCCAGCAGTTACACTTTTGAGCAGTTCTTC. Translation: CASSYTFEQFF.

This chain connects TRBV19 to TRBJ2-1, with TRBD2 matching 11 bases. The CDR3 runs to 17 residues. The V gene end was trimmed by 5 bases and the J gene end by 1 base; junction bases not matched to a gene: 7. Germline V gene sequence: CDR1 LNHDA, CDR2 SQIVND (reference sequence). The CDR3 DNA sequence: TGTGCCAGTAGTCGGAGGGCTAGCGGGGGGTCCTACAATGAGCAGTTCTTC. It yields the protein CASSRRASGGSYNEQFF.

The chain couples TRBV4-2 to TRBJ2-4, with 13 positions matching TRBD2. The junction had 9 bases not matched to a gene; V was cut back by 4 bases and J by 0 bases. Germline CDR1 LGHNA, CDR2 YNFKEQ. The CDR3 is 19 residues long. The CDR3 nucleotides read TGTGCCAGCAGCCCCCGGACTAGCGGGAGCATGCTAGCCAAAAACATTCAGTACTTC. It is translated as CASSPRTSGSMLAKNIQYF.

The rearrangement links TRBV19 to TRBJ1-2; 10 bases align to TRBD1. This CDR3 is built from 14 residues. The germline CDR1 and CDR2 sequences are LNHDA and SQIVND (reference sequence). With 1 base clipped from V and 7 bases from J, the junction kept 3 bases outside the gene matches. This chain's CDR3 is CASSIGGTGAGYTF. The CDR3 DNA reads TGTGCCAGTAGTATAGGAGGGACAGGGGCTGGCTACACCTTC.